The TCR beta chain described here comes from a study of cytomegalovirus exposure and HLA in healthy donors. Regarding this clone: The antigen is not known.

Overall study results and limits: In a later analysis, HLA-associated TCR beta chains were more clonally expanded than equally common others. Specificity for CMV antigens was confirmed in vitro for a few of the CMV-associated chains. Versus the roughly 670-donor mean, an Asian-associated ancestry cluster reportedly showed fewer N-insertions in a later analysis.

The PCR contained 60 Vbeta and 13 Jbeta primers. Profiled with immunoSEQ multiplex PCR; TCRdb holds only in-frame clones, not every one. In the table there are around 180,000 clones, 78% of which are singletons. The V end was cut by 6 bases, the J end by 5 bases, with 10 bases between. Germline CDR1 KGHSH, CDR2 LQKENI. The CDR3 runs to 13 residues. V and J are TRBV18 and TRBJ1-4; the D gene is possibly TRBD1 (5 bases). This clonotype was sampled from a woman aged 45 to 65 in good health and CMV-seropositive. The sequenced sample consisted of PBMCs. This chain's CDR3 is CASSWGRNEKLFF. As DNA, the CDR3 is TGTGCCAGCTCTTGGGGGAGGAATGAAAAACTGTTTTTT.